This T cell receptor (beta chain) was observed in a study of T cell repertoires in cytomegalovirus infection. TCRdb re-called the reads with MiXCR, one entry per CDR3 protein. The table shows 450,000 to 600,000 distinct CDR3 sequences, with under 45% occurring only once. CDR3 length: 15 amino acids. After removal of 4 bases from V and 2 bases from J, the junction contained 5 bases not matched to a gene. Per germline, CDR1 SGHNT and CDR2 YYREEE (reference sequence). About this clonotype itself: Its target is not known.

Sequences were derived from cultured PBMCs, sampled from culture after CMV antigen stimulation. The chain has TRBV5-4 and TRBJ1-3; 8 bases are a match to TRBD1. This TCR came from a human donor in good health (CMV status not recorded). Some clones in this sample may be carry-over from other donors' samples. This CDR3 reads CASSPGQGPGNTIYF. The CDR3 nucleotides are TGTGCCAGCAGCCCTGGACAGGGACCTGGAAACACCATATATTTT.